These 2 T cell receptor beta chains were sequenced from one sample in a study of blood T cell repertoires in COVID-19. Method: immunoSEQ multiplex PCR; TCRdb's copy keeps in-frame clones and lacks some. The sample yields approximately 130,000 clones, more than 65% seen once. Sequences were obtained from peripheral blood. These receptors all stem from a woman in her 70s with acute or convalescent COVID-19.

The CDR3 reads CASSLANQGAHTF. CDR3 coding DNA: TGTGCCAGCAGCTTAGCGAACCAGGGGGCCCACACCTTC. The chain carries TRBV7-9 and TRBJ1-2, with TRBD1 matching over 8 bases. CDR1 SEHNR and CDR2 FQNEAQ come from the germline V gene (reference sequence). V shed 0 bases, J shed 12 bases, and the junction held 6 bases outside the gene matches. This CDR3 spans 13 amino acids. The full variable domain, completed using reference TRBV7-9 and TRBJ1-2, is DTGVSQNPRHKITKRGQNVTFRCDPISEHNRLYWYRQTLGQGPEFLTYFQNEAQLEKSRLLSDRFSAERPKGSFSTLEIQRTEQGDSAMYLCASSLANQGAHTFGSGTRLTVV.

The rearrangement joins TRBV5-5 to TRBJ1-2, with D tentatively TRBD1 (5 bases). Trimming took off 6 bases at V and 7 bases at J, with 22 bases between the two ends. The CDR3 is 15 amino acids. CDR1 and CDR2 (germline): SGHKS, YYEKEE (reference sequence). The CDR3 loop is CASKLGIQGGSGYTF. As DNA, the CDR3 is TGTGCCAGCAAACTTGGCATTCAGGGTGGCTCTGGCTACACCTTC.